This is a list of T cell receptor beta chains from one sample in a study of T cell responses to AZD1222 COVID-19 vaccine. Generated by immunoSEQ multiplex PCR, the TCRdb table keeps only in-frame clones and is missing some. The table lists under 200,000 clones, roughly 92% of them singletons. The sequenced sample was peripheral blood, obtained on day 0 of AZD1222 vaccination. All receptors come from an adult in good health. The CDR3 runs from the conserved cysteine through the conserved F or W. D genes are given only for firm matches. Not all rows give a size; the values are once, few, many and, for expanded clones, a class.

NA,TRBJ2-7,NA,TRBV7-8,TGTGCCAGCAGCTCGAACAGTTACGAGCAGTACTTC,CASSSNSYEQYF
NA,TRBJ1-6,NA,TRBV5-1,TGCGCCAGCAGCCTCCGGACAGCCTCGGGGAATTCACCCCTCCACTTT,CASSLRTASGNSPLHF
NA,TRBJ2-1,NA,TRBV10-3,TGTGCCATCGGGACACCTTACAATGAGCAGTTCTTC,CAIGTPYNEQFF
NA,TRBJ1-2,once,TRBV3-1/TRBV3-2,TGTGCCAGCAGCCAAGCGACCCCACTTTACAGCTACACCTTC,CASSQATPLYSYTF
TRBD1,TRBJ1-2,NA,TRBV7-2,TGTGCCAGCAGCTTCTACAGGGGGAACTATGGCTACACCTTC,CASSFYRGNYGYTF
TRBD2,TRBJ2-1,NA,TRBV2,TGTGCCAGCAGTGAGAAGTGGACTAGCGGGGGGGCCATCTACAATGAGCAGTTCTTC,CASSEKWTSGGAIYNEQFF
NA,TRBJ1-5,NA,TRBV2,TGTGCCAGCAGTGATCTACAAAAACGGGGACAGCCCCAGCATTTT,CASSDLQKRGQPQHF
NA,TRBJ2-3,NA,TRBV15,TGTGCCACCAGCAGAGATAAGGGTCGAGATACGCAGTATTTT,CATSRDKGRDTQYF
NA,TRBJ1-6,NA,TRBV14,TGTGCCAGCAGCCAAGAGGTGGGGGGCAATTCACCCCTCCACTTT,CASSQEVGGNSPLHF
NA,TRBJ1-2,NA,TRBV18,TGTGCCAGCTCACCAGACAGTAACTATGGCTACACCTTC,CASSPDSNYGYTF
NA,TRBJ1-5,NA,TRBV3-1/TRBV3-2,TGTGCCAGCAGCCAAGGTCAGGGGTACAATCAGCCCCAGCATTTT,CASSQGQGYNQPQHF
TRBD1,TRBJ1-2,NA,TRBV29-1,TGCAGCGTTGATGGCCAGGGGGCCCATGGCTACACCTTC,CSVDGQGAHGYTF
TRBD1,TRBJ2-1,NA,TRBV28,TGTGCCAGCAGCCACCAGGGGGCGGGTGAGCAGTTCTTC,CASSHQGAGEQFF
NA,TRBJ1-1,NA,TRBV6-5,TGTGCCAGCAGTTACGGTGGATACATGAACACTGAAGCTTTCTTT,CASSYGGYMNTEAFF
NA,TRBJ1-4,NA,TRBV5-4,TGTGCCAGCAGTTCAGGCGGACAGTGGAATGAAAAACTGTTTTTT,CASSSGGQWNEKLFF
TRBD1,TRBJ2-1,once,TRBV3-1/TRBV3-2,TGTGCCAGCAGCCAAGGGCCGGGACAGAACAATGAGCAGTTCTTC,CASSQGPGQNNEQFF
NA,TRBJ1-1,once,TRBV2,TGTGCCAGCAGGGGGTCCCGAGCTTTCTTT,CASRGSRAFF
NA,TRBJ2-1,NA,TRBV6-1,TGTGCCAGCAGTGAACGAGCGGTGTCAGGGGCCTACAATGAGCAGTTCTTC,CASSERAVSGAYNEQFF
NA,TRBJ1-6,NA,TRBV18,TGTGCCAGCTCACCACGGACGGGGAGCTCCTATAATTCACCCCTCCACTTT,CASSPRTGSSYNSPLHF
TRBD1,TRBJ1-2,NA,TRBV28,TGTGCCAGCAGTTCCGGGACAGCTGGCTACACCTTC,CASSSGTAGYTF